Each of the 30 T cell receptor beta chains below was sequenced from the same sample in a study of T cells after yellow fever vaccination. TCRdb passed the 5' RACE reads through MiXCR, listing each CDR3 protein once. The sample carries approximately 90,000 distinct CDR3 sequences, 4.5% to 6% recorded once. The specimen comprised CD8+ T cells sorted from PBMCs, sampled 10 days after the yellow fever booster vaccination. Every receptor here comes from a man between 18 and 29 years old who received the YFV17D yellow fever vaccine.

This clonotype was seen repeatedly, ten times or more. The chain recombines TRBV12-3 or TRBV12-4 with TRBJ2-3; 7 bases line up with TRBD2. V was clipped by 5 bases and J by 1 base; unmatched bases: 3. The CDR3 extends over 14 amino acids. The CDR3 here is CASSHTSGTDTQYF. CDR3 sequence (DNA): TGTGCCAGCAGTCACACTAGCGGCACAGATACGCAGTATTTT.

This clonotype was counted between two and nine times. The rearrangement links TRBV5-1 to TRBJ2-1, with 9 bases lining up with TRBD1. J lost 5 bases, V lost 4 bases, and 7 bases had no gene match. CDR1 is SGHRS and CDR2 is YFSETQ in the germline V gene. This CDR3 has 15 residues. This CDR3 reads CASSPTGTGNNEQFF. CDR3 nucleotides: TGCGCCAGCAGCCCTACCGGGACAGGGAACAATGAGCAGTTCTTC.

The chain recombines TRBV12-3 or TRBV12-4 with TRBJ2-5; D is undetermined. The germline V and J ends were trimmed by 6 bases and 5 bases, with 16 bases remaining between them. The CDR3 contains 14 residues. The CDR3 here is CASSATDPPETQYF. The CDR3 DNA is TGTGCCAGCAGCGCCACCGACCCCCCGGAGACCCAGTACTTC.

This clonotype showed up just a few times. The rearrangement joins TRBV3-1 to TRBJ2-7; the D call may be TRBD1 or TRBD2 (5 bases each). The V gene lost 8 bases and the J gene lost 3 bases, with 14 bases spanning the gap. CDR1 and CDR2 (germline): LGHDT, YNNKEL (reference sequence). This CDR3 is 13 amino acids long. CDR3 protein: CASSRDRNYEQYF. The CDR3 DNA sequence: TGTGCCAGCTCCCGGGACCGCAACTACGAGCAGTACTTC.

The sample holds a few counts of this clonotype. The genes are TRBV25-1 and TRBJ1-1, with TRBD1 matching 7 bases. This CDR3 has 13 amino acids. Germline CDR1 is MGHDK and CDR2 is SYGVNS. Unmatched junction bases numbered 2, after V lost 3 bases and J lost 4 bases. The CDR3 DNA sequence: TGTGCCAGCAGTGAGACAGGGCCCACTGAAGCTTTCTTT. Protein product: CASSETGPTEAFF. Complete variable domain (other parts from reference TRBV25-1 and TRBJ1-1): EADIYQTPRYLVIGTGKKITLECSQTMGHDKMYWYQQDPGMELHLIHYSYGVNSTEKGDLSSESTVSRIRTEHFPLTLESARPSHTSQYLCASSETGPTEAFFGQGTRLTVV.

This clonotype has only a few counts. The rearrangement joins TRBV6-1 to TRBJ1-5; D gene ambiguous. Germline V lookup: CDR1 MNHNS, CDR2 SASEGT. With 0 bases removed from V and 5 bases from J, the gap between germline ends came to 11 bases. The CDR3 has 15 amino acids. Here the CDR3 reads CASSEAPSSHQPQHF. CDR3 sequence (DNA): TGTGCCAGCAGTGAAGCGCCTTCGAGCCATCAGCCCCAGCATTTT.

This clonotype occurred a few times. V gene TRBV9 combines with J gene TRBJ1-2; D ambiguous. V was pared by 4 bases and J by 4 bases, with 20 bases between. Looked up from germline, CDR1 is SGDLS and CDR2 is YYNGEE. The CDR3 has 16 amino acids. CDR3 amino acids: CASSSFLTQEPYGYTF. In DNA form, the CDR3 reads TGTGCCAGCAGCTCCTTTCTAACCCAGGAGCCCTATGGCTACACCTTC.

This clonotype was seen a handful of times. The chain couples TRBV29-1 to TRBJ1-1, with D possibly matching TRBD1 (5 bases). The CDR3 sequence is 10 residues long. Per germline, CDR1 SQVTM and CDR2 ANQGSEA. The CDR3 DNA sequence: TGCAGTGCGGGGGGCACTGAAGCTTTCTTT. This codes for CSAGGTEAFF.

This clonotype was observed a few times. The chain recombines TRBV5-4 with TRBJ1-2, with D possibly being TRBD1 (5 bases). Germline loops: CDR1 SGHNT, CDR2 YYREEE (reference sequence). With 4 bases removed from V and 12 bases from J, the gap between germline ends came to 19 bases. The CDR3 runs to 13 residues. The CDR3 sequence: CASSASSGRGHTF. Written as DNA, the CDR3 is TGTGCCAGCAGCGCCTCGTCGGGGCGGGGCCACACCTTC.

Many counts were recorded for this clonotype. V and J are TRBV7-3 and TRBJ2-3; TRBD1 or TRBD2 may be the D gene (5 bases each). Germline V gene sequence: CDR1 SGHTA, CDR2 FQGTGA. CDR3 size: 16 residues. Trimming removed 5 bases at V and 4 bases at J, with 19 bases between. CDR3 nucleotides: TGTGCCAGCAGCCCGAGAAGCCGGGGCCTCGCAGATACGCAGTATTTT. Encoded protein: CASSPRSRGLADTQYF.

This chain joins TRBV11-2 and TRBJ2-2; tentatively, D is TRBD2 (5 bases). Germline V gene lookup returns CDR1 SGHAT and CDR2 FQNNGV. CDR3 length equals 14 residues. Trimming left V 6 bases short and J 6 bases short, with 14 bases between. CDR3 region: CASRSRGGAGELFF. The DNA for the CDR3 is TGTGCCAGCAGGAGTAGAGGAGGTGCCGGGGAGCTGTTTTTT.

The V call is TRBV6-6, the J call TRBJ2-5, with TRBD1 as a possible D gene (5 bases). Germline assignment: CDR1 MNHNY and CDR2 SVGAGI (reference sequence). The CDR3 is made up of 15 amino acids. Trimming removed 0 bases from V and 7 bases from J, with 15 bases in between. CDR3 region: CASSYSNQGYGTQYF. In DNA form, the CDR3 reads TGTGCCAGCAGTTACTCGAACCAGGGATATGGGACCCAGTACTTC.

This clonotype was found many times. V is TRBV12-3 or TRBV12-4 and J is TRBJ2-3; weak D call: TRBD2 (6 bases). Trimming cost V 6 bases and J 1 base, with 11 bases left between them. This CDR3 is built from 14 residues. The CDR3 is CASSSGLRTDTQYF. DNA for the CDR3: TGTGCCAGCAGCTCGGGACTCCGCACAGATACGCAGTATTTT.

The rearrangement uses TRBV2 and TRBJ2-3; possible D gene TRBD2, 6 bases. Germline lookup yields CDR1 SNHLY and CDR2 FYNNEI. V was trimmed by 7 bases and J by 0 bases, leaving 17 bases between them. This CDR3 has 16 amino acids. Here the CDR3 DNA reads TGTGCCAGCACCGTAGGCCGGGGGACGAGCACAGATACGCAGTATTTT. Protein sequence: CASTVGRGTSTDTQYF.

The chain is built from TRBV19 and TRBJ2-1; 7 bases map to TRBD1. The germline V gene encodes CDR1 LNHDA and CDR2 SQIVND (reference sequence). The CDR3 length is 15 residues. After removal of 1 base from V and 7 bases from J, the junction contained 7 bases not matched to a gene. CDR3 sequence reads: CASSIVEGARNEQFF. The DNA of the CDR3 is TGTGCCAGTAGTATAGTCGAGGGGGCGCGAAATGAGCAGTTCTTC.

V gene TRBV3-1 combines with J gene TRBJ1-5; D is uncertain. V dropped 0 bases and J dropped 6 bases, with 6 bases sitting between them. Germline loops: CDR1 LGHDT, CDR2 YNNKEL (reference sequence). This CDR3 is 13 amino acids long. The CDR3 here is CASSQDRSQPQHF. The CDR3 DNA sequence: TGTGCCAGCAGCCAAGACCGATCTCAGCCCCAGCATTTT. The full variable domain, with the rest looked up from reference TRBV3-1 and TRBJ1-5, is DTAVSQTPKYLVTQMGNDKSIKCEQNLGHDTMYWYKQDSKKFLKIMFSYNNKELIINETVPNRFSPKSPDKAHLNLHINSLELGDSAVYFCASSQDRSQPQHFGDGTRLSIL.

The table lists this clonotype with many counts. The chain recombines TRBV4-2 with TRBJ2-1; D gene uncertain. CDR3 size: 15 residues. Germline V gives CDR1 LGHNA, CDR2 YNFKEQ. V lost 0 bases to trimming and J lost 5 bases, with 11 bases between them. The CDR3 sequence is CASSQDRNGNNEQFF. The CDR3 DNA is TGTGCCAGCAGCCAAGATAGGAACGGCAACAATGAGCAGTTCTTC.

The chain links TRBV24-1 to TRBJ2-3; D is perhaps TRBD1 or TRBD2 (5 bases each). With 1 base removed from V and 2 bases from J, the gap between germline ends came to 12 bases. CDR3 length: 16 residues. Germline V gives CDR1 KGHDR, CDR2 SFDVKD. The DNA for the CDR3 is TGTGCCACCAGTGATTTAAGGGACGGACACACAGATACGCAGTATTTT. This gives the protein CATSDLRDGHTDTQYF.

This rearrangement joins TRBV7-2 to TRBJ2-7; D unclear. There are 13 residues in the CDR3. CDR1 and CDR2 (germline): SGHTA, FQGNSA. Trimming removed 5 bases at V and 2 bases at J, with 10 bases between. The CDR3 is CASSKWAPYEQYF. The CDR3 nucleotides are TGTGCCAGCAGCAAGTGGGCGCCCTACGAGCAGTACTTC.

This clonotype was found once. The chain combines TRBV20-1 with TRBJ2-6; maybe TRBD1 (6 bases). V lost 5 bases and J lost 0, with 8 bases in between. CDR3 length: 14 amino acids. Germline V lookup: CDR1 DFQATT, CDR2 SNEGSKA (reference sequence). The CDR3 coding sequence is TGCAGTGCTCACAGGGTCTCTGGGGCCAACGTCCTGACTTTC. Encoded protein: CSAHRVSGANVLTF.

The rearrangement uses TRBV6-6 and TRBJ1-5; D gene ambiguous. Trimming left V 2 bases short and J 3 bases short, with 5 bases between. The CDR3 covers 13 residues. CDR1 MNHNY and CDR2 SVGAGI come from the germline V gene (reference sequence). CDR3: CASSYRVNQPQHF. The CDR3 nucleotides are TGTGCCAGCAGTTACCGGGTCAATCAGCCCCAGCATTTT.

This sequence joins TRBV15 and TRBJ1-6; D call uncertain. Germline CDR1 is LNHNV and CDR2 is YYDKDF (reference sequence). V lost 0 bases and J lost 0, with 15 bases in between. The CDR3 is made up of 19 amino acids. The chain's CDR3 is CATSRDGEGRSSYNSPLHF. Here the CDR3 DNA reads TGTGCCACCAGCAGAGATGGGGAGGGCCGGAGCTCCTATAATTCACCCCTCCACTTT.

The table lists this clonotype with a few counts. The V gene is TRBV27, the J gene TRBJ2-2; D not certain. The CDR3 runs 14 residues. Germline V CDR1 and CDR2: MNHEY, SMNVEV (reference sequence). V lost 3 bases, J lost 4 bases, and 9 bases lay in between. In DNA form, the CDR3 reads TGTGCCAGCAGTTTCGGATCGTCCACCGGGGAGCTGTTTTTT. Encoded protein: CASSFGSSTGELFF.

This clonotype was recorded many times. The chain recombines TRBV6-5 with TRBJ2-7; 9 bases line up with TRBD1. Germline CDR1 and CDR2: MNHEY and SVGAGI. V lost 5 bases and J lost 4; bases outside the gene matches: 6. The CDR3 is made up of 14 amino acids. The CDR3 is CASSRWTGDYEQYF. For the CDR3, the DNA is TGTGCCAGCAGTCGATGGACAGGGGATTACGAGCAGTACTTC.

This clonotype was seen only a few times. The rearrangement joins TRBV7-3 to TRBJ2-6; perhaps TRBD1 as D (6 bases). V lost 2 bases, J lost 0 bases, and 14 bases lay in between. Germline-derived CDR1 and CDR2 are SGHTA and FQGTGA. The CDR3 covers 18 residues. CDR3 coding DNA: TGTGCCAGCAGCTTACCGTCAGGGGTAGGCTCTGGGGCCAACGTCCTGACTTTC. Translation gives CASSLPSGVGSGANVLTF.

This clonotype was found a few times. The chain combines TRBV6-5 with TRBJ2-2; tentatively, D is TRBD2 (6 bases). Between the trimmed V and J ends, which lost 8 bases and 7 bases, there was a span of 14 bases. CDR3 length: 13 amino acids. The germline V gene has CDR1 MNHEY and CDR2 SVGAGI. The CDR3 nucleotides are TGTGCCAGCCGGAGGGGAGAGATCGGGGAGCTGTTTTTT. Translation gives CASRRGEIGELFF.

This clonotype was observed a handful of times. This chain connects TRBV20-1 to TRBJ2-3, with D possibly matching TRBD1 (6 bases). Per the germline V gene, CDR1 is DFQATT and CDR2 is SNEGSKA (reference sequence). CDR3 size: 14 residues. Between the trimmed V and J ends, which lost 7 bases and 2 bases, there was a span of 16 bases. The CDR3 reads CSVRGRVFTDTQYF. Written as DNA, the CDR3 is TGCAGTGTAAGGGGGAGAGTGTTCACAGATACGCAGTATTTT.

In this sample, this clonotype turned up many times. V and J are TRBV5-8 and TRBJ2-3; D gene unclear. Germline lookup yields CDR1 SGHTS and CDR2 YDEGEE. The CDR3 is 11 residues long. V shed 3 bases and J shed 3 bases, with 2 bases lying between them. The chain's CDR3 is CASSWTDTQYF. The CDR3 DNA follows: TGTGCCAGCAGCTGGACAGATACGCAGTATTTT.

The CDR3 sequence: CASSFGAGDEQYF. In nucleotides, the CDR3 is TGTGCCAGCAGTTTTGGGGCAGGGGACGAGCAGTACTTC. The J gene is TRBJ2-7, the V gene TRBV12-3 or TRBV12-4; D may be TRBD1 (6 bases). The CDR3 loop spans 13 amino acids. V shed 3 bases and J shed 5 bases, with 11 bases lying between them.

This chain uses TRBV10-3 with TRBJ2-7; weak D call: TRBD2 (5 bases). V lost 0 bases and J lost 3, with 12 bases in between. Germline CDR1 reads ENHRY; CDR2 reads SYGVKD. This CDR3 is 15 amino acids long. The CDR3 sequence is CAISESRGSGYEQYF. CDR3 in DNA: TGTGCCATCAGTGAGTCGAGAGGGAGCGGCTACGAGCAGTACTTC.